The table lists the clone carrying this TCR beta chain with a count of one. Trimming cost V 5 bases and J 2 bases; bases outside gene matches: 13. Looked up from germline, CDR1 is SSHAT and CDR2 is FNYEAQ (reference sequence). The CDR3 is made up of 20 amino acids. In the source study's methods: Reference gene primer amplification in the assay estimated nucleated cell counts. The table came from immunoSEQ multiplex PCR; TCRdb's copy has only in-frame clones and leaves some out. The DNA gave D and trimming, while V, J and clone size come from that table. Here the sample spans 40,000 or so clones, more than 75% being singletons. The sample originates from a study of blood T cell repertoires in COVID-19. Study in general: From the United States, Italy and Spain came samples of acute and convalescent COVID-19. T cells, B-cell-depleted T cells, or PBMCs provided the cDNA or gDNA that served as material.

The chain has TRBV7-7 and TRBJ2-6; 12 bases are shared with TRBD1. The receptor's source is a woman in her 70s in a cohort sampled during active COVID-19. The specimen was peripheral blood. This chain's CDR3 is CASSPGTGGKVGAGANVLTF. Written as DNA, the CDR3 is TGTGCCAGCAGCCCCGGGACAGGGGGCAAAGTTGGGGCTGGGGCCAACGTCCTGACTTTC. Looking up the rest from reference TRBV7-7 and TRBJ2-6 gives the full variable domain: GAGVSQSPRYKVTKRGQDVTLRCDPISSHATLYWYQQALGQGPEFLTYFNYEAQPDKSGLPSDRFSAERPEGSISTLTIQRTEQRDSAMYRCASSPGTGGKVGAGANVLTFGAGSRLTVL.